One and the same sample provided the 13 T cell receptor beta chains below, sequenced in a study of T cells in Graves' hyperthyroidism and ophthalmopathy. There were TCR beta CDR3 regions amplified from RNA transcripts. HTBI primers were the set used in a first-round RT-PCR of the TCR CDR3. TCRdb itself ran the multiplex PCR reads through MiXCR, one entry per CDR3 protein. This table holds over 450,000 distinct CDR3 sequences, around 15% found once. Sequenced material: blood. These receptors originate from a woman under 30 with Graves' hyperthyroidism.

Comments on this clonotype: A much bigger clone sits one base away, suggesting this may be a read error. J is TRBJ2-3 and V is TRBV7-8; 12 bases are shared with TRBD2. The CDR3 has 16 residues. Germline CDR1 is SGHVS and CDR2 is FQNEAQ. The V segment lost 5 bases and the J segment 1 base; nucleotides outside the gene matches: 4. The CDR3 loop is CASSLRTSGGTDTQYF. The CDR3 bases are TGTGCCAGCAGCCTCCGGACTAGCGGGGGCACAGATACGCAGTATTTT.

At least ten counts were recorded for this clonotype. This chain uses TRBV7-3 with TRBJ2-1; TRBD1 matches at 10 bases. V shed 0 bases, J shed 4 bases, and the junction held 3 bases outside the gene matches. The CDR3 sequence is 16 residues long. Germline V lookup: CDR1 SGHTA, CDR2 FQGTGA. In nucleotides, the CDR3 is TGTGCCAGCAGCTTAACTGGACAGGGGGTATACAATGAGCAGTTCTTC. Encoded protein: CASSLTGQGVYNEQFF.

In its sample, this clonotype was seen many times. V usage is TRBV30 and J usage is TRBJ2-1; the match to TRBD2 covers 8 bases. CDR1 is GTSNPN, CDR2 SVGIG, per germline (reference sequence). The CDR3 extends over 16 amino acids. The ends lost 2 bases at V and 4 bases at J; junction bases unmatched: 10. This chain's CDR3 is CAWSTPWSGGYNEQFF. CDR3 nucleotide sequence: TGTGCCTGGAGTACGCCGTGGAGCGGGGGATACAATGAGCAGTTCTTC. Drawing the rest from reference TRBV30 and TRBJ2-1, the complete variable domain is SQTIHQWPATLVQPVGSPLSLECTVEGTSNPNLYWYRQAAGRGLQLLFYSVGIGQISSEVPQNLSASRPQDRQFILSSKKLLLSDSGFYLCAWSTPWSGGYNEQFFGPGTRLTVL.

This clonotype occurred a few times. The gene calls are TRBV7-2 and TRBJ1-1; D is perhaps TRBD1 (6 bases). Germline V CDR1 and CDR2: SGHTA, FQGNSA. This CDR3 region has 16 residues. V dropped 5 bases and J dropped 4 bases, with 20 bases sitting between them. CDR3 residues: CASSPRQGLLGTEAFF. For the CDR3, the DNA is TGTGCCAGCAGCCCGCGCCAGGGGTTACTTGGCACTGAAGCTTTCTTT.

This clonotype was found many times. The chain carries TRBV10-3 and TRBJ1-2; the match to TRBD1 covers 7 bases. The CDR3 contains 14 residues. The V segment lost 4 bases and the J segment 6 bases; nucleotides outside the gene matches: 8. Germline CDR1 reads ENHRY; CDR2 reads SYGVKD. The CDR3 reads CAISVQGGDDGYTF. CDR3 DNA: TGTGCCATCAGTGTCCAGGGGGGGGATGATGGCTACACCTTC.

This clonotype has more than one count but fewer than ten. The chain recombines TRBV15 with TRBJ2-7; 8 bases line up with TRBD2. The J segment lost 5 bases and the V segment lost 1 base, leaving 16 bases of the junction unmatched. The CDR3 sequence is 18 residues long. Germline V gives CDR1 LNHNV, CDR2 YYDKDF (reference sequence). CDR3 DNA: TGTGCCACCAGCAGAGTGAAAAGCGGGAGAACAGTTAGCAACGAGCAGTACTTC. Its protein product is CATSRVKSGRTVSNEQYF.

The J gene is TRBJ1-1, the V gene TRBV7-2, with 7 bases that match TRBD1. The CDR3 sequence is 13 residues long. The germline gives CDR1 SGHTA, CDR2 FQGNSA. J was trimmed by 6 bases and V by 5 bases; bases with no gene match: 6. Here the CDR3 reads CASSNPGTAEAFF. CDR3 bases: TGTGCCAGCAGCAATCCCGGGACAGCTGAAGCTTTCTTT.

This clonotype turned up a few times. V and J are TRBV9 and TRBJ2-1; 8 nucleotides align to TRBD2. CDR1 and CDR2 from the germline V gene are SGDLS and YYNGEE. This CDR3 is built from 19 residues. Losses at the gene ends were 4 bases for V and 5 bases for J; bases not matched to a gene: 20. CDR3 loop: CASSPQTSGRFGGHNEQFF. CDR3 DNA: TGTGCCAGCAGCCCCCAGACGAGCGGGAGATTCGGGGGCCACAATGAGCAGTTCTTC. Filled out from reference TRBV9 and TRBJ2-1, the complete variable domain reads DSGVTQTPKHLITATGQRVTLRCSPRSGDLSVYWYQQSLDQGLQFLIQYYNGEERAKGNILERFSAQQFPDLHSELNLSSLELGDSALYFCASSPQTSGRFGGHNEQFFGPGTRLTVL.

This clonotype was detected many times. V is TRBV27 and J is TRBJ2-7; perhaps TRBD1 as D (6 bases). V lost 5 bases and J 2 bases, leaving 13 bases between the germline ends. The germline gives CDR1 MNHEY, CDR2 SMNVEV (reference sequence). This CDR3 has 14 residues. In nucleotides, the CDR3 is TGTGCCAGCAGTCCCTCGACAGGAACCTACGAGCAGTACGTC. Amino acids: CASSPSTGTYEQYV.

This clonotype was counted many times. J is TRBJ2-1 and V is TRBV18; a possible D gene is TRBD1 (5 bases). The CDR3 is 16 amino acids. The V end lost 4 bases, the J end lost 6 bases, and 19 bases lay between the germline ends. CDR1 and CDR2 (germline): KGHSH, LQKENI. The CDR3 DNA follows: TGTGCCAGCTCACAGTCTACGGCTCGGCAGGGCAATGAGCAGTTCTTC. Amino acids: CASSQSTARQGNEQFF.

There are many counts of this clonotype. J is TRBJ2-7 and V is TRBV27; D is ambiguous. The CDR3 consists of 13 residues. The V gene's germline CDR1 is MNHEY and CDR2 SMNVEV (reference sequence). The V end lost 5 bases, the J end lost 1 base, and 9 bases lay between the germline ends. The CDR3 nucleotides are TGTGCCAGCAGTATAAGAGCGTCCTACGAGCAGTACGTC. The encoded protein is CASSIRASYEQYV.

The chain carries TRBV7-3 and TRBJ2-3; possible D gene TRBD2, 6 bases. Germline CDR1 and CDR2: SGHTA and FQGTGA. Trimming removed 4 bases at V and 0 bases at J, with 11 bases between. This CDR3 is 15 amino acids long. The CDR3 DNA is TGTGCCAGCAGCTCGGCGGGGACCAGCACAGATACGCAGTATTTT. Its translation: CASSSAGTSTDTQYF.

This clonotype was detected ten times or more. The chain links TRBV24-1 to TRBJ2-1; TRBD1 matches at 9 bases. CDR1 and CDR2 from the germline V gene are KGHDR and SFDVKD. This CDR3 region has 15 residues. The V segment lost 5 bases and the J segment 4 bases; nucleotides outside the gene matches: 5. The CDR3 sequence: CATSARDRAYNEQFF. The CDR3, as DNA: TGTGCCACCAGTGCTCGGGACAGGGCTTACAATGAGCAGTTCTTC.